These 16 T cell receptor beta chains were all obtained from the same sample, sequenced in a study of shared clonotypes between healthy human individuals. Method: immunoSEQ multiplex PCR; TCRdb's copy keeps in-frame clones and lacks some. This sample yields 950,000 to 1,100,000 clones, of which approximately 80% are seen a single time; around 0.61% belongs to the top ten. The sample taken for sequencing was memory CD4+ T cells from PBMCs. This sample's subset: CD45RA-negative fraction. Receptors were obtained from a man aged 18 to 30 in good health. Some clones in this sample may be carry-over from other donors' samples.

The rearrangement joins TRBV11-2 to TRBJ2-7; tentatively, D is TRBD2 (6 bases). V gave up 5 bases and J gave up 2 bases, with 19 bases separating them. The CDR3 is 16 amino acids. Germline values: CDR1 SGHAT, CDR2 FQNNGV. The CDR3 region has the DNA TGTGCCAGCAGCCTTAGTGCGCTAGCGACAACCTACGAGCAGTACTTC. Protein sequence: CASSLSALATTYEQYF.

This chain links TRBV5-1 with TRBJ2-1; 9 bases line up with TRBD2. V trimming: 3 bases; J trimming: 6 bases; junction bases outside the gene matches: 13. The germline V gene has CDR1 SGHRS and CDR2 YFSETQ. The CDR3 has 17 residues. CDR3 protein: CASSSPGGSGSRNEQFF. In DNA form, the CDR3 reads TGCGCCAGCAGCTCGCCCGGAGGTAGCGGGAGCCGCAATGAGCAGTTCTTC.

This chain joins TRBV11-2 and TRBJ2-5, with D hard to call. The V gene's germline CDR1 is SGHAT and CDR2 FQNNGV. The CDR3 sequence is 12 residues long. Trimming shortened V by 4 bases and J by 0 bases, and 3 bases separated the two germline ends. Here the CDR3 DNA reads TGTGCCAGCAGCTGGTACCAAGAGACCCAGTACTTC. It translates to CASSWYQETQYF.

The V call is TRBV4-3, the J call TRBJ1-1; D might be TRBD1 (5 bases). CDR3 length equals 15 residues. Germline V gives CDR1 LGHNA, CDR2 YSLEER. Trimming removed 5 bases at V and 1 base at J, with 14 bases between. As DNA, the CDR3 is TGCGCCAGCAGCTACGGATCCGGGGGGAACACTGAAGCTTTCTTT. Amino acids: CASSYGSGGNTEAFF.

This sequence joins TRBV19 and TRBJ2-1; 7 nucleotides align to TRBD1. The CDR3 length is 13 residues. The V gene end was trimmed by 9 bases and the J gene end by 9 bases; junction bases not matched to a gene: 11. The germline V gene has CDR1 LNHDA and CDR2 SQIVND (reference sequence). The chain's CDR3 is CASSHRGRSEQFF. The CDR3, as DNA: TGTGCCAGCTCCCACAGGGGACGCTCTGAGCAGTTCTTC.

This chain connects TRBV21-1 to TRBJ2-6; the D call in the table, TRBD2, was not verified against the DNA. TRBV21-1 is annotated as a pseudogene. This CDR3 spans 15 amino acids. CDR3 sequence reads: CASSASKSGANVLTF. CDR3 sequence (DNA): TGTGCCAGCAGCGCCTCTAAAAGTGGGGCCAACGTCCTGACTTTC.

This clone was counted between two and nine times. In DNA form, the CDR3 reads TGTGCCAGCAGCCCCTCGGGGGAAGCTTTCTTT. It translates to CASSPSGEAFF. This chain links TRBV11-2 with TRBJ1-1, with D unresolved. CDR3 length: 11 amino acids. Per the germline V gene, CDR1 is SGHAT and CDR2 is FQNNGV. V was pared by 5 bases and J by 8 bases, with 9 bases between.

A single count supports this clone. The J gene is TRBJ2-3, the V gene TRBV5-1, with TRBD1 as a possible D gene (6 bases). V gave up 7 bases and J gave up 5 bases, with 20 bases separating them. The CDR3 loop spans 15 amino acids. Germline V gives CDR1 SGHRS, CDR2 YFSETQ. The CDR3 bases are TGCGCCAGCGCCCGGGACACCAGTCAGCTAGATACGCAGTATTTT. Translated: CASARDTSQLDTQYF.

The chain uses TRBV21-1 and TRBJ1-2; the table calls TRBD1, which could not be checked here. TRBV21-1 is deemed a pseudogene. The CDR3 is 14 amino acids. CDR3 nucleotide sequence: TGTGCCAGCAGCCGAGAGACAGGGTACTATGGCTACACCTTC. Its protein is CASSRETGYYGYTF.

This clone occurred many times. V and J are TRBV29-1 and TRBJ1-2; D gene unclear. CDR1 and CDR2 from the germline V gene are SQVTM and ANQGSEA. This CDR3 spans 13 amino acids. V dropped 4 bases and J dropped 0 bases, with 9 bases sitting between them. Written as DNA, the CDR3 is TGCAGCGTTGTATCGAGTGCTAACTATGGCTACACCTTC. Encoded protein: CSVVSSANYGYTF. The whole variable domain, remainder taken from reference TRBV29-1 and TRBJ1-2, is SAVISQKPSRDICQRGTSLTIQCQVDSQVTMMFWYRQQPGQSLTLIATANQGSEATYESGFVIDKFPISRPNLTFSTLTVSNMSPEDSSIYLCSVVSSANYGYTFGSGTRLTVV.

The chain couples TRBV10-1 to TRBJ2-2, with D possibly being TRBD1 or TRBD2 (5 bases each). CDR3 length equals 13 residues. The germline gives CDR1 WNHNN, CDR2 SYGVQD (reference sequence). V was trimmed by 6 bases and J by 5 bases, leaving 10 bases between them. As DNA, the CDR3 is TGCGCCAGCAGGCCCGAGGGGACCGGGGAGCTGTTTTTT. Protein product: CASRPEGTGELFF.

This clone showed up just once. This sequence joins TRBV4-2 and TRBJ1-6; no firm D call. This CDR3 has 15 amino acids. The V end was cut by 0 bases, the J end by 4 bases, with 7 bases between. From germline, CDR1 is LGHNA and CDR2 YNFKEQ. The CDR3 region has the DNA TGTGCCAGCAGCCAAGAGGCAGTTTATAATTCACCCCTCCACTTT. Encoded protein: CASSQEAVYNSPLHF.

The sample holds many counts of this clone. V gene TRBV28 combines with J gene TRBJ1-1; no definite D call. Germline lookup yields CDR1 MDHEN and CDR2 SYDVKM. The CDR3 spans 13 residues. The V end lost 10 bases, the J end lost 1 base, and 13 bases lay between the germline ends. The CDR3 sequence is CATLPGGNTEAFF. Here the CDR3 DNA reads TGTGCCACCTTACCTGGAGGGAACACTGAAGCTTTCTTT. The full variable domain, completed using reference TRBV28 and TRBJ1-1, is DVKVTQSSRYLVKRTGEKVFLECVQDMDHENMFWYRQDPGLGLRLIYFSYDVKMKEKGDIPEGYSVSREKKERFSLILESASTNQTSMYLCATLPGGNTEAFFGQGTRLTVV.

The J gene is TRBJ2-3, the V gene TRBV7-3; 10 bases line up with TRBD2. J was trimmed by 4 bases and V by 4 bases; bases with no gene match: 20. CDR1 and CDR2 (germline): SGHTA, FQGTGA. This CDR3 is built from 20 residues. CDR3 region: CASSYRGGWTSGTIPDTQYF. CDR3 nucleotides: TGTGCCAGCAGCTACAGGGGGGGCTGGACTAGCGGTACAATTCCAGATACGCAGTATTTT.

CDR3 in amino acids: CASSLFTGSYEQYF. Written as DNA, the CDR3 is TGTGCCAGCAGCTTATTTACAGGGAGCTACGAGCAGTACTTC. The chain recombines TRBV7-2 with TRBJ2-7; perhaps TRBD1 as D (6 bases). CDR3 length: 14 residues. Trimming left V 2 bases short and J 3 bases short, with 11 bases between. Germline V gene lookup returns CDR1 SGHTA and CDR2 FQGNSA.

V usage is TRBV10-3 and J usage is TRBJ1-1, with a possible D match to TRBD1 (6 bases). There are 14 residues in the CDR3. From germline, CDR1 is ENHRY and CDR2 SYGVKD. V dropped 6 bases and J dropped 4 bases, with 15 bases sitting between them. CDR3 residues: CAIRAGEVSTEAFF. CDR3 bases: TGTGCCATCAGGGCAGGGGAGGTTTCCACTGAAGCTTTCTTT.